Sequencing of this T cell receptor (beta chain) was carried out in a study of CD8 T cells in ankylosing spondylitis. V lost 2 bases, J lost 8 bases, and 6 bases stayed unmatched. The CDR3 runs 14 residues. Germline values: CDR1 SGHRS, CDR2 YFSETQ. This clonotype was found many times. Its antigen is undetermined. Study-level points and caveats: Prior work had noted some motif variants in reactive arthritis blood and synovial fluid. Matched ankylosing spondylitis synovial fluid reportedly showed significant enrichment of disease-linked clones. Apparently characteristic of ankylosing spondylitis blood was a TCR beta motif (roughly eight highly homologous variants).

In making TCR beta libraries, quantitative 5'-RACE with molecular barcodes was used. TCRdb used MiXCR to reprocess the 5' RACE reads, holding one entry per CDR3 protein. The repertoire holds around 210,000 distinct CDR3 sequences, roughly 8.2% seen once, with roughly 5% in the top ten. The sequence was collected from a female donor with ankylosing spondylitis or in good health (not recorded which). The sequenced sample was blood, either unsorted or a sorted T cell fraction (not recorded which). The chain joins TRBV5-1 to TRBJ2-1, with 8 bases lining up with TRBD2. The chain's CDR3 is CASSFWTSKDEQFF. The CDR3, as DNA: TGCGCCAGCAGCTTTTGGACTAGCAAGGATGAGCAGTTCTTC.